The 8 T cell receptor beta chains in this list originate from one sample, sequenced in a study of shared clonotypes between healthy human individuals. The assay was immunoSEQ multiplex PCR, and TCRdb's table has in-frame clones only and misses some. The table has hundreds of thousands of clones, roughly 97% seen once. The sample consisted of naive CD4+ T cells sorted from blood. The subset: CD45RA+ positively selected. Receptors originate from a woman in her 30s in good health.

Points on this clone: Other DNA sequences of this sample code for an identical CDR3. The J gene is TRBJ2-2, the V gene TRBV28, with D unclear. V was cut by 2 bases and J by 11 bases, with 9 bases left in between. CDR1 and CDR2 from the germline V gene are MDHEN and SYDVKM. CDR3 size: 12 residues. CDR3 DNA sequence: TGTGCCAGCAGTTTAGGCGACGGTGAGCTGTTTTTT. Residues: CASSLGDGELFF.

The V call is TRBV6-5, the J call TRBJ2-5, with D tentatively TRBD1 (5 bases). Germline values: CDR1 MNHEY, CDR2 SVGAGI. The ends were cut back, 6 bases at V and 1 base at J, with 9 bases in the middle. The length of the CDR3 is 13 residues. The CDR3 protein is CASRDRAQETQYF. The CDR3 nucleotides are TGTGCCAGCAGAGACAGAGCCCAAGAGACCCAGTACTTC.

The rearrangement uses TRBV7-9 and TRBJ2-1; the match to TRBD1 covers 10 bases. Looked up from germline, CDR1 is SEHNR and CDR2 is FQNEAQ (reference sequence). After removal of 2 bases from V and 4 bases from J, the junction contained 8 bases not matched to a gene. The CDR3 length is 17 residues. The CDR3 spells CASSLRAGQGRYNEQFF. The CDR3 nucleotides are TGTGCCAGCAGCTTAAGGGCGGGACAGGGGCGGTACAATGAGCAGTTCTTC.

The count of this clone is one. V usage is TRBV4-1 and J usage is TRBJ2-7, with a possible D match to TRBD1 (5 bases). V lost 3 bases, J lost 6 bases, and 15 bases lay in between. The CDR3 totals 14 residues. Germline V gene lookup returns CDR1 MGHRA and CDR2 YSYEKL. CDR3 loop: CASSHPQGVLEQYF. In DNA form, the CDR3 reads TGCGCCAGCAGCCATCCCCAGGGCGTTCTCGAGCAGTACTTC.

The chain has TRBV2 and TRBJ2-7; 10 bases are a match to TRBD2. In germline, CDR1 is SNHLY, CDR2 FYNNEI. There are 15 residues in the CDR3. J gave up 2 bases and V 6 bases, and 7 bases lay outside the gene matches. CDR3 region: CASRASGRAPYEQYF. CDR3 in DNA: TGTGCCAGCAGAGCCAGCGGGAGGGCTCCCTACGAGCAGTACTTC.

The J gene is TRBJ1-1, the V gene TRBV28, with 7 bases fitting TRBD1. This CDR3 spans 12 amino acids. Germline trimming cut 5 bases from V and 7 bases from J; bases unmatched to any gene: 4. The germline CDR1 and CDR2 sequences are MDHEN and SYDVKM. Here the CDR3 DNA reads TGTGCCAGCAGTGAGGGGGCAGTTGAAGCTTTCTTT. It is translated as CASSEGAVEAFF.

The rearrangement uses TRBV4-2 and TRBJ2-2, with D possibly matching TRBD2 (5 bases). The length of the CDR3 is 16 residues. Trimming pared 0 bases from V and 1 base from J, leaving 9 bases between. Germline V gene lookup returns CDR1 LGHNA and CDR2 YNFKEQ. The CDR3 is CASSQEPAVNTGELFF. The CDR3 DNA follows: TGTGCCAGCAGCCAAGAGCCAGCGGTGAACACCGGGGAGCTGTTTTTT.

The chain has TRBV7-9 and TRBJ2-7, with D tentatively TRBD1 or TRBD2 (5 bases each). This CDR3 is built from 16 residues. V lost 4 bases to trimming and J lost 2 bases, with 18 bases between them. Germline CDR1 and CDR2: SEHNR and FQNEAQ (reference sequence). The CDR3 bases are TGTGCCAGCAGCTCCGCCGGGACCGACGGGACCTACGAGCAGTACTTC. Encoded protein: CASSSAGTDGTYEQYF.